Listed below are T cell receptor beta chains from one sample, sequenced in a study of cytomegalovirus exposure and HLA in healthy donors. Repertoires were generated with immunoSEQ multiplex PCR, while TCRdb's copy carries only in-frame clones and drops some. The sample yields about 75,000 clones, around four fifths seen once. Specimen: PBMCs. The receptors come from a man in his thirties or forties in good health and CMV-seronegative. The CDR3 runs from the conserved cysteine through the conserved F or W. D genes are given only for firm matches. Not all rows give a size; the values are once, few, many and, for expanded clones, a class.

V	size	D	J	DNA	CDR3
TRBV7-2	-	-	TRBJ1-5	TGTGCCAGCAGCCCGGACCCACCAGGGGTGAGCAATCAGCCCCAGCATTTT	CASSPDPPGVSNQPQHF
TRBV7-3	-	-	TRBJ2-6	TGTGCCAGCAGCCGACGGACAGTCCCCCTATTCTCTGGGGCCAACGTCCTGACTTTC	CASSRRTVPLFSGANVLTF
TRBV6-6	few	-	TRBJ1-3	TGTGCCAGCAGTTACGGAGACACCATATATTTT	CASSYGDTIYF
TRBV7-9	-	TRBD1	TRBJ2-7	TGTGCCAGCAGCTTTCAACAGGGGGCGGGGGAGCAGTACTTC	CASSFQQGAGEQYF
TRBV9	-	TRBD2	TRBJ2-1	TGTGCCAGCAGCGATACCCGGACTAGCGGGAGCTACAATGAGCAGTTCTTC	CASSDTRTSGSYNEQFF
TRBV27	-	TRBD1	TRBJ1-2	TGTGCCAGCAGTTTATCAAAACAGGGGGCGGCCGGCTACACCTTC	CASSLSKQGAAGYTF
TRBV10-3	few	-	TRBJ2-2	TGTGCCATCAGTGAGTCCCTGAGGTCCGGGGAGCTGTTTTTT	CAISESLRSGELFF
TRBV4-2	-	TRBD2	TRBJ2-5	TGTGCCAGCAGCCAAGGCGTCGGGGGGGAAGAGACCCAGTACTTC	CASSQGVGGEETQYF
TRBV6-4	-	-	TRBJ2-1	TGTGCCAGCAGTGCCGTCCGGGGATATGAGCAGTTCTTC	CASSAVRGYEQFF
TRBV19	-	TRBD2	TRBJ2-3	TGTGCCAGTAGTATTACCCTAGCGGGGGGCACAGATACGCAGTATTTT	CASSITLAGGTDTQYF
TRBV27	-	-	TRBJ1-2	TGTGCCAGCAAGATCGGGAGACAAGCTGGCTACACCTTC	CASKIGRQAGYTF
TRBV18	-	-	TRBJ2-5	TGTGCCAGCTCAGGACAACAAGAGACCCAGTACTTC	CASSGQQETQYF
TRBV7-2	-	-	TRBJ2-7	TGTGCCAGCAGCTTAGCAGGGGTTAACCCTTCCTACGAGCAGTACTTC	CASSLAGVNPSYEQYF
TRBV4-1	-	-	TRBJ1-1	TGCGCCAGCAGCCAAGCAGACAGGACTGAAGCTTTCTTT	CASSQADRTEAFF
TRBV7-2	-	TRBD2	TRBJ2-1	TGTGCCAGCAGCTTAGTTAGCGGGAGCTACAATGAGCAGTTCTTC	CASSLVSGSYNEQFF
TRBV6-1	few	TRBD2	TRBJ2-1	TGTGCCAGCAGTTTCCTAGCGGGGGGGCTCGATGAGCAGTTCTTC	CASSFLAGGLDEQFF
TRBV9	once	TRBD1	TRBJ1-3	TGTGCCAGCAGCCTTACACAGGGGTCTGGAAACACCATATATTTT	CASSLTQGSGNTIYF
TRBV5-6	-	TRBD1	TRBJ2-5	TGTGCCAGCAGCCCGGACAGGGGCGTACAAGAGACCCAGTACTTC	CASSPDRGVQETQYF
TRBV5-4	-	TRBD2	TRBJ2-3	TGTGCCAGCAGCGGACGACTAGCGGGGAGTACAGATACGCAGTATTTT	CASSGRLAGSTDTQYF
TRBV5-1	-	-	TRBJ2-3	TGCGCCAGCACCACGGGGGGCGCAGATACGCAGTATTTT	CASTTGGADTQYF
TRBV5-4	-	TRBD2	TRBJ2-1	TGTGCCAGCACCGCGGGTAGCGGGGGGGAGGGTGAGCAGTTCTTC	CASTAGSGGEGEQFF
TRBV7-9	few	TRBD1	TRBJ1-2	TGTGCCAGCAGCTGGGGACAGGAGGATGGCTACACCTTC	CASSWGQEDGYTF
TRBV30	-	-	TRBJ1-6	TGTGCCTGGAGTCGGGGGGCGATGGATTCACCCCTCCACTTT	CAWSRGAMDSPLHF
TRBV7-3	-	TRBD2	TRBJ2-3	TGTGCCAGCAGCCCAATAGCGGGATCTAGCACAGATACGCAGTATTTT	CASSPIAGSSTDTQYF
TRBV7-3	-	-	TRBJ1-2	TGTGCCAGCAGCTTAACGTCGACAGGACAATATGGCTACACCTTC	CASSLTSTGQYGYTF
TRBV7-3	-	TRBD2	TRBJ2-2	TGTGCCAGCAGCTTACATAGCGGGATCCATCACACCGGGGAGCTGTTTTTT	CASSLHSGIHHTGELFF
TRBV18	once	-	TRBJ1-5	TGTGCCAGCTCACCGAGTGAGCTCAATCAGCCCCAGCATTTT	CASSPSELNQPQHF
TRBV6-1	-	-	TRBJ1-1	TGTGCCAGCAGTGAGAGGGCCCGTGGCACTGAAGCTTTCTTT	CASSERARGTEAFF
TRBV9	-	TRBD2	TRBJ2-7	TGTGCCAGCAGCCCGGGAGGGGGACCGAGCTACGAGCAGTACTTC	CASSPGGGPSYEQYF
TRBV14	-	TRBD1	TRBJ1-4	TGTGCCAGCAGCCAGGTGGGACAGGGATTTGGAAAACTGTTTTTT	CASSQVGQGFGKLFF
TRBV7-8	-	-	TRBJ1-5	TGTGCCAGCAGCTTCCTCCCCACGGTAAATCAGCCCCAGCATTTT	CASSFLPTVNQPQHF